These 3 T cell receptor beta chains came from one sample sequenced in a study of beta chain features in type 1 diabetes. The sequenced template was cDNA made from the entire isolated RNA. The data were produced by immunoSEQ multiplex PCR, yet TCRdb's version contains in-frame clones alone and is incomplete. The sample has about 900,000 clones, 17% seen once. Material for sequencing was naive CD4+ T cells from blood. These receptors were collected from a woman between 18 and 29 years old in good health.

The chain is built from TRBV15 and TRBJ2-1; D possibly corresponds to TRBD2 (7 bases). Germline CDR1 LNHNV, CDR2 YYDKDF (reference sequence). V was clipped by 0 bases and J by 8 bases, with 41 bases between them. This CDR3 comprises 24 residues. In nucleotides, the CDR3 is TGTGCCACCAGCAGAGATCTCCCCCCGGGCTCGGGGGCTAGCGGCCCTCGAGATGGGGATGAGCAGTTCTTC. It is translated as CATSRDLPPGSGASGPRDGDEQFF.

J is TRBJ2-5 and V is TRBV7-9; D remains ambiguous. The CDR3 covers 14 residues. Per germline, CDR1 SEHNR and CDR2 FQNEAQ (reference sequence). Trimming removed 1 base from V and 5 bases from J, with 11 bases in between. CDR3 DNA sequence: TGTGCCAGCAGCTTAGAGGTTAAGAGGGAGACCCAGTACTTC. Translated: CASSLEVKRETQYF.

This clone was counted a few times. The chain links TRBV18 to TRBJ2-2; D not certain. The germline V and J ends were trimmed by 5 bases and 3 bases, with 4 bases remaining between them. Germline assignment: CDR1 KGHSH and CDR2 LQKENI. The CDR3 totals 12 residues. CDR3 sequence: CASSTDTGELFF. The CDR3 DNA sequence: TGTGCCAGCTCAACAGACACCGGGGAGCTGTTTTTT.